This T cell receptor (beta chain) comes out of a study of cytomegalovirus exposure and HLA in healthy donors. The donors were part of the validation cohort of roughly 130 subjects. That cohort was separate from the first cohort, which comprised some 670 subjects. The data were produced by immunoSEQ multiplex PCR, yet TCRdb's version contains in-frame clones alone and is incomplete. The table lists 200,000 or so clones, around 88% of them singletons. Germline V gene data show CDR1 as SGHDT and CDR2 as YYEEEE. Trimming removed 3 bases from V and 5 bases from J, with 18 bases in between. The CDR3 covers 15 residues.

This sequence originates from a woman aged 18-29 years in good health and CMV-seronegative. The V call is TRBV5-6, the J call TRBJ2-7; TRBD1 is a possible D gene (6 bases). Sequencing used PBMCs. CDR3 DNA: TGTGCCAGCAGCTGGGGGCACGGGGCTGGTAACGAGCAGTACTTC. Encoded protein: CASSWGHGAGNEQYF.